This TCR beta chain was obtained from a study of blood T cell repertoires in COVID-19. Study-wide background: Sample material is recorded as cDNA or gDNA derived from T cells, B-cell-depleted T cells, or PBMCs.

Authors' processing steps: Estimation of nucleated cell counts relied on the amplification of reference gene primers. Sequencing was performed with immunoSEQ multiplex PCR; in TCRdb, only in-frame clones are kept and a portion is missing. V and J calls and clone size follow that table, whereas D and trimming were derived from the DNA. The sample gives over 150,000 clones, around 95% of which show up once; 0.6% to 0.8% is in the top ten. V was clipped by 6 bases and J by 0 bases; unmatched bases: 18. The CDR3 length is 19 residues. CDR1 LNHDA and CDR2 SQIVND come from the germline V gene (reference sequence).

The chain has TRBV19 and TRBJ1-1; 8 nucleotides agree with TRBD1. Sequences were obtained from peripheral blood. The sequence was collected from a man aged 25-45 years with COVID-19, enrolled during active disease. The CDR3 here is CASSVLLGGTGSMNTEAFF. DNA of the CDR3: TGTGCCAGTAGCGTACTACTTGGTGGGACAGGAAGCATGAACACTGAAGCTTTCTTT.